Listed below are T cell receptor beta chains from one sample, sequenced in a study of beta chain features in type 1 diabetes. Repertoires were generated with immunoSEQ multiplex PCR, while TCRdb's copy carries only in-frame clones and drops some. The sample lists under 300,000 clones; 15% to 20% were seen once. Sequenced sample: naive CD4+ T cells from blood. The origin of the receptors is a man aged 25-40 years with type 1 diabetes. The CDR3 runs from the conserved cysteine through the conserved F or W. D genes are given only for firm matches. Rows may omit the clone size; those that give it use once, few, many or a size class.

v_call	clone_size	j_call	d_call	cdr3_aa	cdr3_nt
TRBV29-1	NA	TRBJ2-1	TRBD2	CSVVGGRVGNEQFF	TGCAGCGTTGTTGGTGGGAGGGTTGGCAATGAGCAGTTCTTC
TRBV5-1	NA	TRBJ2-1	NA	CASSLEGTTYNEQFF	TGCGCCAGCAGCTTGGAGGGCACAACCTACAATGAGCAGTTCTTC
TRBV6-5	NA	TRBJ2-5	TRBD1	CAVRQGKETQYF	TGTGCCGTACGACAGGGGAAGGAGACCCAGTACTTC
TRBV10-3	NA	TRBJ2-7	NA	CAISESGIHEQYF	TGTGCCATCAGTGAGTCCGGGATCCACGAGCAGTACTTC
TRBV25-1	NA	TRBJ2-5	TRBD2	CASSDGRGTETQYF	TGTGCCAGCAGTGATGGGAGGGGCACGGAGACCCAGTACTTC
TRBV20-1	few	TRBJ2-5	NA	CSAGEETQYF	TGCAGTGCGGGGGAAGAGACCCAGTACTTC
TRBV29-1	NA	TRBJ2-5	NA	CSGFTGRQETQYF	TGCAGCGGATTTACAGGGCGGCAAGAGACCCAGTACTTC
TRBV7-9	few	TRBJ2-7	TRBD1	CASSGSGRDSLSYEQYF	TGTGCCAGCAGCGGCTCAGGCCGGGACAGCCTATCCTACGAGCAGTACTTC
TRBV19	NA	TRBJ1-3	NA	CASSTISSGNTIYF	TGTGCCAGTAGTACGATAAGCTCTGGAAACACCATATATTTT
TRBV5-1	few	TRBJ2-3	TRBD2	CASSLAEAGGPPDTQYF	TGCGCCAGCAGCTTGGCCGAAGCGGGAGGGCCCCCAGATACGCAGTATTTT
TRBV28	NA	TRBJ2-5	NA	CASSSPGLETQYF	TGTGCCAGCAGTTCCCCGGGGCTAGAGACCCAGTACTTC
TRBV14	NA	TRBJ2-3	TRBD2	CASSLRTSGKHTDTQYF	TGTGCCAGCAGCCTAAGGACTAGCGGGAAACACACAGATACGCAGTATTTT
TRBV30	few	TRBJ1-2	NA	CAWNRQSRTDF	TGTGCCTGGAACCGACAGAGCCGCACCGACTTC
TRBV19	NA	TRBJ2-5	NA	CASSIPGRQSRETQYF	TGTGCCAGTAGTATCCCCGGGCGTCAATCTCGGGAGACCCAGTACTTC
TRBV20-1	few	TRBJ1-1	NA	CSARAFEAFF	TGCAGTGCTCGGGCCTTTGAAGCTTTCTTT
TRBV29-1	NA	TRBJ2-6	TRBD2	CSVAGSAGGGPGANVLTF	TGCAGCGTAGCAGGATCAGCGGGAGGGGGGCCTGGGGCCAACGTCCTGACTTTC
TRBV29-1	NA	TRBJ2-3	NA	CSVEVGVGGRTDTQYF	TGCAGCGTTGAAGTAGGGGTCGGAGGACGCACAGATACGCAGTATTTT
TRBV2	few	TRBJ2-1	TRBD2	CASSWLSSGRSEQFF	TGTGCCAGCAGCTGGCTTTCTAGCGGGAGGAGTGAGCAGTTCTTC
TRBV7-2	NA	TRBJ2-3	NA	CASSLPGPDTQYF	TGTGCCAGCAGCCTACCAGGCCCAGATACGCAGTATTTT
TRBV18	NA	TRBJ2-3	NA	CASSSERNLRTDTQYF	TGTGCCAGCTCTTCTGAGCGCAACCTTCGCACAGATACGCAGTATTTT
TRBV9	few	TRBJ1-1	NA	CASSALSGVRAEAFF	TGTGCCAGCAGTGCGCTGAGTGGGGTTAGGGCTGAAGCTTTCTTT
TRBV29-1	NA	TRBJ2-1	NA	CSVEGGNRSYNEQFF	TGCAGCGTTGAAGGGGGCAACCGCTCCTACAATGAGCAGTTCTTC
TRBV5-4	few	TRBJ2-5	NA	CASSLAGGSSETQYF	TGTGCCAGCAGCCTGGCCGGGGGCAGCTCAGAGACCCAGTACTTC
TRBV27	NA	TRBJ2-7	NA	CASRRGTYEQYF	TGTGCCAGCCGAAGGGGGACCTACGAGCAGTACTTC
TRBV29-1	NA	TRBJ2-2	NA	CSVKFGQTNTGELFF	TGCAGCGTTAAGTTCGGACAGACCAACACCGGGGAGCTGTTTTTT
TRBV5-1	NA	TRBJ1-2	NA	CASSLENGYTF	TGCGCCAGCAGCTTGGAAAATGGCTACACCTTC
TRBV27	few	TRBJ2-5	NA	CASREGGQETQYF	TGTGCCAGCAGAGAGGGGGGGCAAGAGACCCAGTACTTC
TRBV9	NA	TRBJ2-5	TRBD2	CASSGGLAGETQYF	TGTGCCAGCAGCGGGGGACTAGCTGGAGAGACCCAGTACTTC
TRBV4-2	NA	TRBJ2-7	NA	CASSQAMDRSYEQYF	TGTGCCAGCAGCCAGGCGATGGACCGCTCCTACGAGCAGTACTTC
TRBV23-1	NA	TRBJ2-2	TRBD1	CASSQPGTGRNTGELFF	TGCGCCAGCAGTCAACCCGGGACAGGCCGCAACACCGGGGAGCTGTTTTTT
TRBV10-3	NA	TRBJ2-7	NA	CAISDDSKYEQYF	TGTGCCATCAGTGACGACAGCAAGTACGAGCAGTACTTC
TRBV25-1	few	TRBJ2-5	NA	CASSDTGRETQYF	TGTGCCAGCAGTGACACAGGGAGGGAGACCCAGTACTTC
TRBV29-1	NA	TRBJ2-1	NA	CSVEALTAREQFF	TGCAGCGTTGAAGCCCTCACCGCGCGGGAGCAGTTCTTC
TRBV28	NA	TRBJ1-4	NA	CASSHNRNVFF	TGTGCCAGCAGCCACAATCGAAATGTGTTTTTT
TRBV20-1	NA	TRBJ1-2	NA	CSARATGGYTF	TGCAGTGCTAGAGCTACAGGAGGTTACACCTTC
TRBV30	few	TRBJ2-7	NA	CAWTNPQGPYEQYF	TGTGCCTGGACAAACCCCCAGGGGCCCTACGAGCAGTACTTC
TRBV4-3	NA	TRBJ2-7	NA	CASSRHQHGPSYEQYF	TGCGCCAGCAGCCGACACCAGCACGGGCCCTCCTACGAGCAGTACTTC
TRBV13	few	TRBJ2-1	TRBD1	CASSLGGQGLYNEQFF	TGTGCCAGCAGCTTAGGGGGACAGGGATTATACAATGAGCAGTTCTTC
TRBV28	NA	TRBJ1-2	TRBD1	CASSPRQGVYGYTF	TGTGCCAGCAGTCCTAGACAGGGGGTCTATGGCTACACCTTC
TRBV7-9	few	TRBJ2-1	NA	CASSLQGFPLDEQFF	TGTGCCAGCAGCTTACAGGGATTCCCCTTGGATGAGCAGTTCTTC
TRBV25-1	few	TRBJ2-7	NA	CASSEGGYEQYF	TGTGCCAGCAGTGAAGGAGGGTACGAGCAGTACTTC
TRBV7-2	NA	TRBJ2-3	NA	CASSLQGGSTDTQYF	TGTGCCAGCAGCTTACAGGGGGGAAGCACAGATACGCAGTATTTT
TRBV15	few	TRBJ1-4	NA	CATSRGGTNEKLFF	TGTGCCACCAGCCGGGGGGGAACTAATGAAAAACTGTTTTTT
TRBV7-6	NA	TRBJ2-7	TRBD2	CASSLNVGLAGGNEQYF	TGTGCCAGCAGCTTAAACGTGGGACTAGCGGGAGGTAACGAGCAGTACTTC
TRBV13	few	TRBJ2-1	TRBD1	CASSPTGQGDEQFF	TGTGCCAGCAGCCCAACTGGACAGGGGGACGAGCAGTTCTTC
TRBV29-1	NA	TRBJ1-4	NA	CSVVDKNEKLFF	TGCAGCGTTGTAGACAAGAATGAAAAACTGTTTTTT
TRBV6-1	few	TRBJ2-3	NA	CASSEAQAYTDTQYF	TGTGCCAGCAGTGAAGCGCAAGCTTACACAGATACGCAGTATTTT
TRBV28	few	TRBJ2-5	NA	CASSSHQETQYF	TGTGCCAGCAGTTCCCATCAAGAGACCCAGTACTTC
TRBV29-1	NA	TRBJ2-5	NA	CSASQGSETQYF	TGCAGCGCTTCACAGGGTTCAGAGACCCAGTACTTC
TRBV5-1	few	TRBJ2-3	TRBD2	CASSFSGSADTQYF	TGCGCCAGCAGCTTTAGCGGGAGCGCAGATACGCAGTATTTT
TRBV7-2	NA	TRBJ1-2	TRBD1	CASSRDRGQRGYTF	TGTGCCAGCAGCCGGGACAGGGGGCAGAGAGGCTACACCTTC
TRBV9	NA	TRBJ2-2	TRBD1	CASSPPGQGFGELFF	TGTGCCAGCAGCCCCCCGGGACAGGGGTTCGGGGAGCTGTTTTTT
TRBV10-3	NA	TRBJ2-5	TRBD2	CAISAGRDQETQYF	TGTGCCATCAGTGCCGGGAGGGACCAAGAGACCCAGTACTTC